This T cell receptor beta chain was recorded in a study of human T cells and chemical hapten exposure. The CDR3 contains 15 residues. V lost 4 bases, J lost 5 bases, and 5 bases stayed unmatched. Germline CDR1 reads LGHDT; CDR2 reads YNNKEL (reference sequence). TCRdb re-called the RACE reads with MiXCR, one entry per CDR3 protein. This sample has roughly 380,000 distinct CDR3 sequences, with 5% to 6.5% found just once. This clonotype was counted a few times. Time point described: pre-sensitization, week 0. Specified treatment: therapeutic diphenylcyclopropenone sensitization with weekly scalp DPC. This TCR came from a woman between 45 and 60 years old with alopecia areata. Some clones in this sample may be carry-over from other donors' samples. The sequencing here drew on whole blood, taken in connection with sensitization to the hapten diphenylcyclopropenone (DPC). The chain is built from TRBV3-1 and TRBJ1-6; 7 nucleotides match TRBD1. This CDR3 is CASSRTGTDNSPLHF. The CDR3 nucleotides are TGTGCCAGCAGCCGAACCGGGACAGATAATTCACCCCTCCACTTT.